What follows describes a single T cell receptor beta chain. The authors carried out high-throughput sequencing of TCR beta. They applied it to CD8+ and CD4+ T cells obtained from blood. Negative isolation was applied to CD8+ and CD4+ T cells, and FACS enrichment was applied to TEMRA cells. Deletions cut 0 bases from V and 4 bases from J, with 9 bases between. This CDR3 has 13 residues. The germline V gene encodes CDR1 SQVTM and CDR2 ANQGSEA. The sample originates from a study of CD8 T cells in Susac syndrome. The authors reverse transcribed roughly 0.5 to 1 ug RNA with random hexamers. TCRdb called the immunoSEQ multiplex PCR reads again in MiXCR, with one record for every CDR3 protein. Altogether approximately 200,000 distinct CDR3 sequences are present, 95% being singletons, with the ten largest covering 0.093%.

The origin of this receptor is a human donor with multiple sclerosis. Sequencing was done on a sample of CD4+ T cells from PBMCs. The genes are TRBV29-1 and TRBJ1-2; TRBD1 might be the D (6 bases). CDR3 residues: CSVEDRTVYGYTF. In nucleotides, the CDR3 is TGCAGCGTTGAAGATCGGACAGTCTATGGCTACACCTTC.